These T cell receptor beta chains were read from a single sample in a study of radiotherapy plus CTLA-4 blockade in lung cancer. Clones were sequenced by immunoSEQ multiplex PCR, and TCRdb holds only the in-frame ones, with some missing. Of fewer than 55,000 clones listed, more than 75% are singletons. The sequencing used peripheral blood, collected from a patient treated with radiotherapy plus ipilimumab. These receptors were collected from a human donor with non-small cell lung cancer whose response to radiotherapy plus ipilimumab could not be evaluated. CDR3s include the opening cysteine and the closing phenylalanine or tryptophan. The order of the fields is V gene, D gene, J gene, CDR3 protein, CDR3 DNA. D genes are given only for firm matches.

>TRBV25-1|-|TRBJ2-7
CASSAAASYEQYF
TGTGCCAGCAGTGCGGCGGCTTCCTACGAGCAGTACTTC
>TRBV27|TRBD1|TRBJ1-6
CASSLLQGARSPLHF
TGTGCCAGCAGTTTACTACAGGGGGCGCGTTCACCCCTCCACTTT
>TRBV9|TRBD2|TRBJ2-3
CASSVGLSGSMTDTQYF
TGTGCCAGCAGCGTAGGCTTGAGCGGGAGTATGACAGATACGCAGTATTTT
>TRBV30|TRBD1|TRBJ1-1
CACNRGGTEAFF
TGTGCCTGCAACAGGGGTGGCACTGAAGCTTTCTTT
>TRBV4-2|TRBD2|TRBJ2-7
CASSPNSGSSYEQYF
TGTGCCAGCAGCCCTAACAGCGGGAGCTCCTACGAGCAGTACTTC
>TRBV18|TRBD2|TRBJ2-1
CASSAGTSGGNEQFF
TGTGCCAGCTCAGCCGGGACTAGCGGGGGAAATGAGCAGTTCTTC
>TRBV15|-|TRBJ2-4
CATSPTPGIADIQYF
TGTGCCACCAGCCCTACTCCGGGAATAGCTGACATTCAGTACTTC
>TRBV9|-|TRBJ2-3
CASSVSAPSTDTQYF
TGTGCCAGCAGCGTTAGCGCCCCTAGCACAGATACGCAGTATTTT
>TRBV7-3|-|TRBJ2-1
CASSLTSEEAYNEQFF
TGTGCCAGCAGCTTAACCTCGGAGGAGGCCTACAATGAGCAGTTCTTC
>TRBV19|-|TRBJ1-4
CASHSTGLVNEKLFF
TGTGCCAGTCACTCAACAGGGCTGGTAAATGAAAAACTGTTTTTT
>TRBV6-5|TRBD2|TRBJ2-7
CASSYRGLAGAQYF
TGTGCCAGCAGTTACCGCGGACTAGCGGGAGCGCAGTACTTC
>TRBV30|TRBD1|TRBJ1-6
CAWSGNRGHSPLHF
TGTGCCTGGAGCGGTAACAGGGGGCATTCACCCCTCCACTTT
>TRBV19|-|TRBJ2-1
CASRRPGIGGDNEQFF
TGTGCCAGTAGGAGGCCCGGGATTGGGGGCGACAATGAGCAGTTCTTC
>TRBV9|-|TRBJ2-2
CASSVAGAGGNGELFF
TGTGCCAGCAGCGTAGCTGGCGCAGGCGGGAACGGGGAGCTGTTTTTT
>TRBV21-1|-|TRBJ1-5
CASSKVTRQGQQYSNQPQHF
TGTGCCAGCAGCAAAGTAACGAGGCAGGGGCAACAATATAGCAATCAGCCCCAGCATTTT